This record covers a single T cell receptor beta chain. Its target antigen remains unknown. Base qualities are not provided; no much larger clone lies one nucleotide away. This sample stems from a study of beta chain features in type 1 diabetes (dated by TCRdb to between 2017 and 2018). Background for the entire study: Patients and healthy donors did not differ in mean age, gender distribution, total cell number or subset yield. Naive and central memory subsets were obtained from all 30 or so donors, but regulatory and stem cell-like memory subsets were isolated from only 8 patients and about 8 healthy donors. Across all samples, fewer than 110,000,000 sorted cells were examined, and cell number per subset correlated strongly with RNA yield. The study compared TCRB repertoires of sorted circulating CD4+ T cell subsets between recently diagnosed type 1 diabetes patients and matched healthy donors. What the work shows at the level of the full study, not this receptor alone: Shorter templates might have been favored by PCR, but patient and control samples were amplified and corrected together, so both groups would have been affected equally by any skew. Patients with type 1 diabetes made fewer insertions and deleted more nucleotides at VDJ recombination sites, implying thymic rearrangement abnormalities. Type 1 diabetes patients showed a moderate but significant shortening of TCRB CDR3 length in all four CD4+ subsets. Because cDNA was sequenced instead of genomic DNA, highly expressing activated cells could be over-represented, though the groups showed no difference in activation or CD3 levels. HLA sub-analyses involved small numbers of individuals, so any influence of HLA type on TCRB rearrangement remained unresolved. Naive, central memory and regulatory TCRB repertoires appeared more similar among patients than among healthy donors.

CDR1 and CDR2 were assigned from the germline V gene as KGHSH and LQKENI. Unmatched junction bases come to 2, with V trimmed by 3 bases and J by 3 bases. From the cysteine up to the phenylalanine, the CDR3 has a length of 15 residues. CDR3 DNA is the only sequence kept; it has 45 bases, read in frame from the first base. A single peripheral blood draw of around 120 mL on average was collected from each donor into heparinised tubes. Using a panel that included CD45RO, CCR7, CD25, CD127, CD95 and CD27, naive, central memory, regulatory and stem cell-like memory CD4+ T cells were sorted on a BD FACSAria II. All sorted populations exceeded 95% purity. Right away, PBMCs were isolated by Lymphoprep density gradient centrifugation and were stained directly, with no culture step. Samples were stained and sorted in pairs, with one healthy donor and one patient per experiment, so that batch effects were minimized.

The entire amount of isolated RNA was reverse transcribed using the High Capacity cDNA Reverse Transcription Kit, so the sequenced TCRB transcripts were expressed ones. Deep immunoSEQ sequencing was performed on naive, central memory and regulatory T cell samples, with an average of approximately 3.9 million total reads per sample. Sorted cells were lysed in RLT buffer, and RNA was extracted using DNase-treated RNeasy Micro or Mini kits according to cell number. Each cell subset was processed separately to prevent cross-contamination, with patient and healthy donor samples processed together. The immunoSEQ multiplex PCR was used to amplify TCRB sequences from cDNA, generating 87-bp fragments that spanned the CDR3 region. Sequencing of the amplicons was done on the Illumina HiSeq platform. The original pipeline was this. Synthetic template baselines were used to correct PCR bias computationally, reads within Hamming distance 2 were collapsed together, and singletons that could not be merged were discarded. Reads were aligned against IMGT so that V, D and J genes, CDR3 length and insertions or deletions at six rearrangement sites could be assigned. Clonotype counts were normalized to sorted cell number within each subset before computing true diversity and Gini coefficients with the tcR R package. Repertoire sharing was quantified using the overlap coefficient calculated on TCRB nucleotide sequences. In its TCRdb copy, this immuneACCESS table keeps in-frame sequences only and misses some clones. Where compared with another copy, unresolved V genes explain less than half of these, and the others have no known cause. D and trimming were read from the DNA, whereas the V and J calls and clone size are those reported in that table. The sample includes approximately 44,000 clones, with roughly 70% observed a single time. Of the sample, more than 2% is held by the ten largest clones.

The TCR comes from a woman aged 18-29 years with type 1 diabetes. The specimen was Tregs from blood. Explained via the paper, the cell subset or site label denotes: regulatory CD4+ T cells. The chain is made from TRBV18 and TRBJ1-2; the junction holds 12 bases that match TRBD1. The nucleotides are TGTGCCAGCTCACCTGGGACAGGGGGCGACTATGGCTACACCTTC. Its protein reads: CASSPGTGGDYGYTF.